The next 13 T cell receptor beta chains were all read from a single sample in a study of blood T cell repertoires in COVID-19. Profiling relied on immunoSEQ multiplex PCR, and the TCRdb table lists in-frame clones only, not all of them. The sample comprises 25,000 to 30,000 clones, more than 70% of which are singletons, and roughly 2.6% rests with the top ten. Sequenced: peripheral blood. All receptors come from a human donor in a cohort sampled during active COVID-19.

This clone was picked up a small number of times. V and J are TRBV18 and TRBJ2-1; TRBD2 matches at 13 bases. J was trimmed by 9 bases and V by 4 bases; bases with no gene match: 6. The CDR3 is made up of 15 amino acids. Germline values: CDR1 KGHSH, CDR2 LQKENI. As DNA, the CDR3 is TGTGCCAGCTCACTAGGGACTAGCGGGGTCGGTGAGCAGTTCTTC. Residues: CASSLGTSGVGEQFF.

The chain employs TRBV9 and TRBJ2-1; 13 bases agree with TRBD2. The CDR3 is 22 residues long. Germline V gene lookup returns CDR1 SGDLS and CDR2 YYNGEE. With 0 bases clipped from V and 0 bases from J, the junction kept 15 bases outside the gene matches. In DNA form, the CDR3 reads TGTGCCAGCAGCGTAGGCCCCCCCGGGACTAGCGGGGCCTTGAGCTCCTACAATGAGCAGTTCTTC. This gives the protein CASSVGPPGTSGALSSYNEQFF. Using reference TRBV9 and TRBJ2-1 for the parts outside the CDR3, the full variable domain is DSGVTQTPKHLITATGQRVTLRCSPRSGDLSVYWYQQSLDQGLQFLIQYYNGEERAKGNILERFSAQQFPDLHSELNLSSLELGDSALYFCASSVGPPGTSGALSSYNEQFFGPGTRLTVL.

The chain is built from TRBV16 and TRBJ1-4; possible D gene TRBD1, 5 bases. V gave up 0 bases and J gave up 4 bases, with 6 bases separating them. Germline V gene sequence: CDR1 KGHSY, CDR2 FQNENV. This CDR3 region has 14 residues. The CDR3 loop is CASSQSQGNEKLFF. CDR3 coding DNA: TGTGCCAGCAGCCAATCGCAGGGTAATGAAAAACTGTTTTTT.

V is TRBV6-5 and J is TRBJ1-6; D gene unclear. Germline V gene lookup returns CDR1 MNHEY and CDR2 SVGAGI. V dropped 4 bases and J dropped 4 bases, with 8 bases sitting between them. This CDR3 region has 14 residues. The chain's CDR3 is CASSFVQYNSPLHF. The DNA for the CDR3 is TGTGCCAGCAGTTTTGTACAGTATAATTCACCCCTCCACTTT.

The J gene is TRBJ1-2, the V gene TRBV7-3; no clear D gene. CDR3 length: 14 residues. With 1 base removed from V and 6 bases from J, the gap between germline ends came to 12 bases. The germline V gene encodes CDR1 SGHTA and CDR2 FQGTGA. The CDR3 reads CASSLNAGEDGYTF. The CDR3 coding sequence is TGTGCCAGCAGCTTAAATGCTGGGGAGGATGGCTACACCTTC.

This rearrangement joins TRBV27 to TRBJ2-1, with 8 bases identical to TRBD2. This CDR3 has 15 amino acids. Unmatched junction bases numbered 5, after V lost 2 bases and J lost 5 bases. Germline CDR1 reads MNHEY; CDR2 reads SMNVEV (reference sequence). CDR3 in DNA: TGTGCCAGCAGTTTAGGTGCGGGGGGTGACAATGAGCAGTTCTTC. Translated: CASSLGAGGDNEQFF.

The J gene is TRBJ2-2, the V gene TRBV10-3; D might be TRBD2 (6 bases). The CDR3 runs 17 residues. CDR1 and CDR2 from the germline V gene are ENHRY and SYGVKD. Trimming cost V 4 bases and J 2 bases, with 17 bases left between them. For the CDR3, the DNA is TGTGCCATCAGTGCCCTTGTCCGGGACTCCAACACCGGGGAGCTGTTTTTT. Encoded protein: CAISALVRDSNTGELFF.

This chain links TRBV20-1 with TRBJ1-2; D possibly corresponds to TRBD1 (5 bases). The germline V and J ends were trimmed by 4 bases and 7 bases, with 10 bases remaining between them. CDR3 length equals 11 residues. Looked up from germline, CDR1 is DFQATT and CDR2 is SNEGSKA (reference sequence). CDR3 in amino acids: CSAISGAGYTF. The CDR3 DNA sequence: TGCAGTGCTATAAGTGGGGCTGGCTACACCTTC.

The chain joins TRBV6-2 or TRBV6-3 to TRBJ2-3; D gene uncertain. CDR1 is MNHEY, CDR2 SVGEGT, per germline. CDR3 length equals 14 residues. V lost 3 bases to trimming and J lost 6 bases, with 13 bases between them. CDR3 nucleotide sequence: TGTGCCAGCAGTTATGGAGCGTGGTTGGATACGCAGTATTTT. Its translation is CASSYGAWLDTQYF.

The chain has TRBV3-1 (or the pseudogene TRBV3-2) and TRBJ1-3; no firm D call. Trimming cost V 2 bases and J 0 bases, with 11 bases left between them. From germline, CDR1 is LGHDT and CDR2 YNNKEL (reference sequence). The CDR3 has 16 amino acids. The CDR3 region is CASSQNYGSSGNTIYF. CDR3 DNA: TGTGCCAGCAGCCAAAACTACGGGAGCTCTGGAAACACCATATATTTT.

The genes are TRBV19 and TRBJ2-7; 7 positions agree with TRBD2. V shed 4 bases, J shed 4 bases, and the junction held 13 bases outside the gene matches. CDR1 is LNHDA and CDR2 is SQIVND in the germline V gene (reference sequence). The CDR3 is 16 residues long. The CDR3 bases are TGTGCCAGTAGTACTACCCAGCGGGGCGGGACGTACGAGCAGTACTTC. Protein sequence: CASSTTQRGGTYEQYF. The full variable domain, with the rest looked up from reference TRBV19 and TRBJ2-7, is DGGITQSPKYLFRKEGQNVTLSCEQNLNHDAMYWYRQDPGQGLRLIYYSQIVNDFQKGDIAEGYSVSREKKESFPLTVTSAQKNPTAFYLCASSTTQRGGTYEQYFGPGTRLTVT.

The chain has TRBV2 and TRBJ1-4; no definite D call. Germline V gene lookup returns CDR1 SNHLY and CDR2 FYNNEI. V was clipped by 2 bases and J by 7 bases, with 14 bases between them. This CDR3 spans 15 amino acids. CDR3 residues: CASSEMEGSPEKLFF. As DNA, the CDR3 is TGTGCCAGCAGTGAAATGGAAGGGAGTCCTGAAAAACTGTTTTTT.

This chain links TRBV7-2 with TRBJ2-7; TRBD2 matches at 9 bases. Germline V gene lookup returns CDR1 SGHTA and CDR2 FQGNSA. J gave up 2 bases and V 1 base, and 3 bases lay outside the gene matches. The CDR3 is 15 amino acids. The CDR3 DNA is TGTGCCAGCAGCTTAGGAGCGGGGGGTGCCTACGAGCAGTACTTC. It translates to CASSLGAGGAYEQYF.